The clone carrying this T cell receptor (beta chain) was observed a handful of times. Its antigen is unidentified. CDR1 and CDR2 (germline): SGHAT, FQNNGV. V was trimmed by 4 bases and J by 4 bases, leaving 8 bases between them. There are 12 residues in the CDR3. The data belong to a study of T cell repertoires in cytomegalovirus infection. As for the study in general: Evidence of both CMV infection and a matching HLA type came from public TCR beta signatures. Study-level results: In two of eight donors, the top clonotype was HLA-C-restricted CMV-specific.

Each CDR3 protein is one row after TCRdb ran MiXCR on the reads. The profile shows about 530,000 distinct CDR3 sequences, more than 20% of them singletons. Sequencing was carried out using PBMCs. The V and J genes are TRBV11-2 and TRBJ2-7; the D gene could be TRBD1 or TRBD2 (5 bases each). The sequence derives from a human donor in good health (CMV status not recorded). Some clones in this sample may be carry-over from other donors' samples. The CDR3 nucleotides are TGTGCCAGCAGCTGGGACGTGTACGAGCAGTACTTC. Protein sequence: CASSWDVYEQYF.